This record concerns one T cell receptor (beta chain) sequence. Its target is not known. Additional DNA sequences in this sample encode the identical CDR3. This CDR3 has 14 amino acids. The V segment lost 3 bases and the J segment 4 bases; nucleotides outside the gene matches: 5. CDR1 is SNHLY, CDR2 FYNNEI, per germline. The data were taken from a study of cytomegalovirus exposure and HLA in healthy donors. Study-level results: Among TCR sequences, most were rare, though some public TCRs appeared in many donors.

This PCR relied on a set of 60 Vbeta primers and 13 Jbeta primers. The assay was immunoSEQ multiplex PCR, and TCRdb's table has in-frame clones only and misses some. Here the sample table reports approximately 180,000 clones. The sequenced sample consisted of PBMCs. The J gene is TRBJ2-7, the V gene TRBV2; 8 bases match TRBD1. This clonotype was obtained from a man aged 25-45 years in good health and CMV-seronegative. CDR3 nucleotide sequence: TGTGCCAGCAGTGAGGGGCAGGGGGCGTACGAGCAGTACTTC. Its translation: CASSEGQGAYEQYF.